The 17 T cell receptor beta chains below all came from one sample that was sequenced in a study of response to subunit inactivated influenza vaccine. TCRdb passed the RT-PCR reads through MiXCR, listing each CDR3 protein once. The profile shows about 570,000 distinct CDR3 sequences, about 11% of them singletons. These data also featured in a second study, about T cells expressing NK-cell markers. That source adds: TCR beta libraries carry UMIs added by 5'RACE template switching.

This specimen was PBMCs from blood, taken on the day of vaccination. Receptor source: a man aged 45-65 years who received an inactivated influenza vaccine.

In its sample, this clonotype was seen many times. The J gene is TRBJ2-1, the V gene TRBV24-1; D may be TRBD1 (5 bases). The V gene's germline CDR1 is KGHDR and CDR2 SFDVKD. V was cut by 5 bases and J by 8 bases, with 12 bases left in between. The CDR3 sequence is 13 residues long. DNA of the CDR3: TGTGCCACCAGTGGGTCAGGGTGGGATGAGCAGTTCTTC. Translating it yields CATSGSGWDEQFF.

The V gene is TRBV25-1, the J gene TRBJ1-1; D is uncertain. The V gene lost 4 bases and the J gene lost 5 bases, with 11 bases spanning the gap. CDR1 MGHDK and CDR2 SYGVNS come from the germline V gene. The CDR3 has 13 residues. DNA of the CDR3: TGTGCCAGCAGTGCTGGCGGGCAGACTGAAGCTTTCTTT. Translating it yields CASSAGGQTEAFF.

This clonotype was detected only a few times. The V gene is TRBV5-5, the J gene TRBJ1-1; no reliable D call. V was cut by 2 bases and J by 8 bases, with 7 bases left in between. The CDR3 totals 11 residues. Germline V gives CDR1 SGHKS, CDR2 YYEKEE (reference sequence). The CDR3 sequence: CASSFHSEAFF. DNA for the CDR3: TGTGCCAGCAGCTTCCATAGCGAAGCTTTCTTT.

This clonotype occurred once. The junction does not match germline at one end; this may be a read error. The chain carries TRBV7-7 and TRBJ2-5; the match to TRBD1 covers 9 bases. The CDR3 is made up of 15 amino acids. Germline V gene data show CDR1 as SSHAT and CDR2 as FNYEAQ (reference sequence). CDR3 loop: CASSSPGQGTETQYF. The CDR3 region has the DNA TGTGCTAGCAGCTCACCAGGACAGGGGACAGAGACCCAGTACTTC.

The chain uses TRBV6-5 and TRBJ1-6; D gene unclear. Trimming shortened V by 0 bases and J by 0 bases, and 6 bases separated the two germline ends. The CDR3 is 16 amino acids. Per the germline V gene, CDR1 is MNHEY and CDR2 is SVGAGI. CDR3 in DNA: TGTGCCAGCAGTTACTCTCGGAGCTCCTATAATTCACCCCTCCACTTT. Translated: CASSYSRSSYNSPLHF.

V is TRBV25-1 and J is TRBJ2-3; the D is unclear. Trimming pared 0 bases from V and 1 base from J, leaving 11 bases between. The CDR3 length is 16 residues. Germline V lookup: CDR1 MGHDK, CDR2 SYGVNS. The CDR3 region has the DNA TGTGCCAGCAGTGAATATGAGACTGACGGCACAGATACGCAGTATTTT. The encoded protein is CASSEYETDGTDTQYF.

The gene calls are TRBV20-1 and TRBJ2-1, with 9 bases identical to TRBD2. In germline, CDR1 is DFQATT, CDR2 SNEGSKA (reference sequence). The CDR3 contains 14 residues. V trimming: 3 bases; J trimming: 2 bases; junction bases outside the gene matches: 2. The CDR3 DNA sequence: TGCAGTGCTAGTAGACTAGCGGCCTACAATGAGCAGTTCTTC. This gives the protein CSASRLAAYNEQFF.

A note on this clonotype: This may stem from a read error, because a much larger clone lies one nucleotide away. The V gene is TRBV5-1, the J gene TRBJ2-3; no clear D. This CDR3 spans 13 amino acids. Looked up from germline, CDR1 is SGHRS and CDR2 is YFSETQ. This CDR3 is CASSLELGDTHYF. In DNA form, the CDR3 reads TGCGCCAGCAGCTTGGAATTAGGAGATACGCATTATTTT.

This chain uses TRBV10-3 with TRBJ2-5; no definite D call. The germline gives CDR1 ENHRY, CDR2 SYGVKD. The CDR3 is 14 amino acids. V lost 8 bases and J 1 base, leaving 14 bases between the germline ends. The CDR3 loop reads CAIGQATSQETQYF. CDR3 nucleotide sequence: TGTGCCATCGGTCAGGCCACATCCCAAGAGACCCAGTACTTC.

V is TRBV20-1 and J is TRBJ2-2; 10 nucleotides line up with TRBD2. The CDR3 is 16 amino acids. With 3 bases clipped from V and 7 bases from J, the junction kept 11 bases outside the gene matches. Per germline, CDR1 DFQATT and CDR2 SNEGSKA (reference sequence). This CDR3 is CSASSRLAGPRGELFF. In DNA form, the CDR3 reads TGCAGTGCTAGTTCCCGACTAGCGGGTCCGCGCGGGGAGCTGTTTTTT.

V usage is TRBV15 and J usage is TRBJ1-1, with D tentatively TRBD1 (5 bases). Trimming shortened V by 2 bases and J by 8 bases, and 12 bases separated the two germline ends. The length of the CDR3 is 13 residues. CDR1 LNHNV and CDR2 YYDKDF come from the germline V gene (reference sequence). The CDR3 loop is CATSRSSGREAFF. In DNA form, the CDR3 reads TGTGCCACCAGCAGATCCTCGGGGCGGGAAGCTTTCTTT.

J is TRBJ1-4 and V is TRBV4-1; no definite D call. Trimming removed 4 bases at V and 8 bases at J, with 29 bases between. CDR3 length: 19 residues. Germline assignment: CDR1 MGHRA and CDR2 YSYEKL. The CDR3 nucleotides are TGCGCCAGCAGCCCACCATCCTACACAGTCGGTCGAGGGCGCGAAAAACTGTTTTTT. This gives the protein CASSPPSYTVGRGREKLFF.

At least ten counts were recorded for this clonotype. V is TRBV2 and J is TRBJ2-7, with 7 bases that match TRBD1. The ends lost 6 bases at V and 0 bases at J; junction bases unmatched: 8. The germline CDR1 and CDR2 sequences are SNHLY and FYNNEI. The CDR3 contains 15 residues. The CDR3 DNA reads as TGTGCCAGCAGCAGATCGACAGGGAACTCCTACGAGCAGTACTTC. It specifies CASSRSTGNSYEQYF.

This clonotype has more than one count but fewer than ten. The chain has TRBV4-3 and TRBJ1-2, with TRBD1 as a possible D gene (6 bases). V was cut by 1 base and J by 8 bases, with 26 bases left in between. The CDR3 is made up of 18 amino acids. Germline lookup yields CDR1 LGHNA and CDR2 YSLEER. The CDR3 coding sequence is TGCGCCAGCAGCCAAGGATTTATCGTTACGGTGTCCGGGGGCGGCTACACCTTC. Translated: CASSQGFIVTVSGGGYTF.

CDR3: CSALLDLNYGYTF. The DNA of the CDR3 is TGCAGTGCTCTACTCGATCTTAACTATGGCTACACCTTC. The chain joins TRBV20-1 to TRBJ1-2; D ambiguous. Germline-derived CDR1 and CDR2 are DFQATT and SNEGSKA (reference sequence). Trimming stripped 5 bases from V and 1 base from J, with 11 bases between. CDR3 length: 13 amino acids.

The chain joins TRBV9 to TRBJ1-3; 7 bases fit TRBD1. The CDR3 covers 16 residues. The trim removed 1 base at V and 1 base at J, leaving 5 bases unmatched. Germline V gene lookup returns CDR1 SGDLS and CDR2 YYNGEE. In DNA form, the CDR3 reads TGTGCCAGCAGCGTAATGGACAGGTCGTCTGGAAACACCATATATTTT. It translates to CASSVMDRSSGNTIYF. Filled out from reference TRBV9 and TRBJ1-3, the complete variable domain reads DSGVTQTPKHLITATGQRVTLRCSPRSGDLSVYWYQQSLDQGLQFLIQYYNGEERAKGNILERFSAQQFPDLHSELNLSSLELGDSALYFCASSVMDRSSGNTIYFGEGSWLTVV.

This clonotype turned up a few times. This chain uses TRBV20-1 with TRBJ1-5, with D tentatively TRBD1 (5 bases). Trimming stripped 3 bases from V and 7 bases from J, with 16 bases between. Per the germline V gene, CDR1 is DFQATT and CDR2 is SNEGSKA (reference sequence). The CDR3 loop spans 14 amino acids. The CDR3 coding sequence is TGCAGTGCTAGTCCTGTCAGGGTGAGACAGCCCCAGCATTTT. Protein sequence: CSASPVRVRQPQHF.